Below are 10 T cell receptor beta chains sequenced from a single sample in a study of CD8 T cells in Susac syndrome. The authors reverse transcribed about 0.5 to 1 ug RNA with random hexamers. In TCRdb, the immunoSEQ multiplex PCR reads were re-called with MiXCR into one record per CDR3 protein. The table lists around 25,000 distinct CDR3 sequences, just under 95% of them singletons. Sequencing input: CD8+ T cells from PBMCs. These receptors were taken from a human donor with Susac syndrome.

J is TRBJ2-3 and V is TRBV28, with D maybe TRBD2 (6 bases). Germline V gene lookup returns CDR1 MDHEN and CDR2 SYDVKM. The ends were cut back, 2 bases at V and 2 bases at J, with 11 bases in the middle. The CDR3 runs 15 residues. The DNA for the CDR3 is TGTGCCAGCAGTTTACCGGGGGTGTCCACAGATACGCAGTATTTT. This gives the protein CASSLPGVSTDTQYF.

The J gene is TRBJ1-2, the V gene TRBV28, with 8 positions matching TRBD1. Germline CDR1 MDHEN, CDR2 SYDVKM. V gave up 4 bases and J gave up 1 base; unmatched junction bases: 8. CDR3 size: 16 residues. The CDR3 nucleotides read TGTGCCAGCAGTTCTTTTCAGACAGGGGTTAACTATGGCTACACCTTC. Its protein product is CASSSFQTGVNYGYTF.

The J gene is TRBJ2-1, the V gene TRBV29-1; D ambiguous. The CDR3 sequence is 13 residues long. The ends were cut back, 4 bases at V and 0 bases at J, with 7 bases in the middle. Germline V gene data show CDR1 as SQVTM and CDR2 as ANQGSEA. CDR3 nucleotides: TGCAGCGTTGTAAAGACCTCCTACAATGAGCAGTTCTTC. It is translated as CSVVKTSYNEQFF.

The chain carries TRBV4-3 and TRBJ2-7; 13 bases are shared with TRBD2. Germline CDR1 is LGHNA and CDR2 is YSLEER. J lost 5 bases, V lost 4 bases, and 5 bases had no gene match. The CDR3 is 15 residues long. DNA of the CDR3: TGCGCCAGCAGCCCCGGGACTAGCGGGGTCGACGAGCAGTACTTC. This gives the protein CASSPGTSGVDEQYF.

This chain uses TRBV7-3 with TRBJ2-1; 7 positions agree with TRBD2. The ends lost 1 base at V and 6 bases at J; junction bases unmatched: 9. The CDR3 extends over 16 amino acids. Germline CDR1 and CDR2: SGHTA and FQGTGA. In DNA, the CDR3 is TGTGCCAGCAGCTTAATGGGCGGGGGAGGTCTCAATGAGCAGTTCTTC. This translates into CASSLMGGGGLNEQFF. Full variable domain (outside the CDR3, taken from reference TRBV7-3 and TRBJ2-1): GAGVSQTPSNKVTEKGKYVELRCDPISGHTALYWYRQSLGQGPEFLIYFQGTGAADDSGLPNDRFFAVRPEGSVSTLKIQRTERGDSAVYLCASSLMGGGGLNEQFFGPGTRLTVL.

The chain links TRBV12-3 or TRBV12-4 to TRBJ1-1; no reliable D call. This CDR3 is built from 13 residues. V lost 5 bases and J 11 bases, leaving 18 bases between the germline ends. The CDR3 DNA sequence: TGTGCCAGCAGTCCGACTAGGGATGGGCGGGCTTTCTTT. Encoded protein: CASSPTRDGRAFF.

The CDR3 DNA is TGCGCCAGCAGCTCCCGGGATTTATTGGGGGAGCAGTACTTC. It is translated as CASSSRDLLGEQYF. The chain carries TRBV5-1 and TRBJ2-7; TRBD2 might be the D (5 bases). CDR3 length: 14 amino acids. CDR1 and CDR2 (germline): SGHRS, YFSETQ. V shed 3 bases and J shed 7 bases, with 17 bases lying between them.

The chain combines TRBV3-1 with TRBJ2-7; weak D call: TRBD1 (7 bases). V lost 0 bases and J 3 bases, leaving 21 bases between the germline ends. Per the germline V gene, CDR1 is LGHDT and CDR2 is YNNKEL (reference sequence). This CDR3 has 18 amino acids. The CDR3 reads CASSQDKVGGGEDYEQYF. The CDR3 region has the DNA TGTGCCAGCAGCCAAGATAAGGTTGGAGGGGGCGAGGACTACGAGCAGTACTTC.

V is TRBV18 and J is TRBJ1-1; D is ambiguous. The germline V and J ends were trimmed by 3 bases and 1 base, with 6 bases remaining between them. Looked up from germline, CDR1 is KGHSH and CDR2 is LQKENI. CDR3 length equals 13 residues. The CDR3 protein is CASSPPGNTEAFF. In nucleotides, the CDR3 is TGTGCCAGCTCACCTCCGGGGAACACTGAAGCTTTCTTT. The whole variable domain, remainder taken from reference TRBV18 and TRBJ1-1, is NAGVMQNPRHLVRRRGQEARLRCSPMKGHSHVYWYRQLPEEGLKFMVYLQKENIIDESGMPKERFSAEFPKEGPSILRIQQVVRGDSAAYFCASSPPGNTEAFFGQGTRLTVV.

The rearrangement joins TRBV9 to TRBJ2-2; TRBD2 aligns across 7 bases. Germline loops: CDR1 SGDLS, CDR2 YYNGEE. The CDR3 length is 17 residues. The junction had 13 bases not matched to a gene; V was cut back by 1 base and J by 7 bases. CDR3 loop: CASSVTLPGGTYGELFF. CDR3 nucleotide sequence: TGTGCCAGCAGCGTAACCCTCCCCGGGGGGACGTACGGGGAGCTGTTTTTT.